This T cell receptor beta chain was captured in a study of blood T cell repertoires in COVID-19. Study details: Spain, Italy and the United States supplied samples that represented acute and convalescent COVID-19.

A single count supports this clone. The authors' processing: By means of reference gene primer amplification, nucleated cell counts were estimated. Profiled with immunoSEQ multiplex PCR; TCRdb holds only in-frame clones, not every one. V and J calls and clone size are those listed in that table; D and trimming were worked out from the DNA. The sample lists approximately 270,000 clones; under 90% were seen once. Trimming left V 7 bases short and J 9 bases short, with 22 bases between. This CDR3 comprises 15 residues. The germline V gene has CDR1 GTSNPN and CDR2 SVGIG (reference sequence). In terms of age and location, participants ranged from roughly 18 to 100 years and lived in about two dozen US areas. Cohort 3 recovery required two negative PCRs, clearance, or symptom resolution.

Specimen: PBMCs or T cells enriched from blood (not recorded which). V is TRBV30 and J is TRBJ1-6, with a weak D call TRBD1 (6 bases). This clonotype originated in a woman aged 55-70 years who had recovered from COVID-19. Here the CDR3 DNA reads TGTGCCTCGAATCTAAAACAGGGTGCGAGTTCACCCCTCCACTTT. Translating gives CASNLKQGASSPLHF.